Below, one T cell receptor beta chain is given with its context. Its antigen is still unknown. The entry originates in a study of cytomegalovirus exposure and HLA in healthy donors. General study points: An analysis that came later showed most CMV-associated TCR beta chains appearing HLA-restricted. Association of roughly 17,000 TCR beta sequences with HLA alleles was found at 0.05 false discovery rate in a later analysis. The only immune exposure information that was available was CMV serostatus.

The CDR3 contains 14 residues. Germline CDR1 and CDR2: SGHRS and YFSETQ. Between the trimmed V and J ends, which lost 4 bases and 3 bases, there was a span of 13 bases. Healthy bone marrow donors made up the donors. Both 60 Vbeta primers and 13 Jbeta primers went into the PCR. Some clones are missing from TCRdb's copy, which holds only in-frame ones; the method was immunoSEQ multiplex PCR. This sample has some 90,000 clones, with approximately 80% found just once. The chain uses TRBV5-1 and TRBJ1-1, with D possibly TRBD1 on 6 matching bases. The TCR sequence derives from a man aged 25 to 40 in good health and CMV-seronegative. Sequenced material: PBMCs. CDR3 residues: CASSPRGKDTEAFF. CDR3 DNA: TGCGCCAGCAGCCCCAGGGGCAAGGACACTGAAGCTTTCTTT.